This T cell receptor beta chain was sequenced for a study of blood T cell repertoires in COVID-19. Some clones are missing from TCRdb's copy, which holds only in-frame ones; the method was immunoSEQ multiplex PCR. The sample yields 250,000 to 350,000 clones, approximately 90% seen once. The CDR3 covers 14 residues. Trimming cost V 5 bases and J 4 bases; bases outside gene matches: 5. The germline gives CDR1 LNHDA, CDR2 SQIVND (reference sequence). The sequenced sample was peripheral blood. The sequence was obtained from a woman aged 45-60 years with COVID-19, enrolled during active disease. The rearrangement joins TRBV19 to TRBJ1-1, with 9 bases lining up with TRBD1. The DNA for the CDR3 is TGTGCCAGTAGTTTACAGGGGGCTGGCACTGAAGCTTTCTTT. Encoded protein: CASSLQGAGTEAFF.